These T cell receptor beta chains were read from a single sample in a study of blood T cell repertoires in COVID-19. Using immunoSEQ multiplex PCR, the repertoire was profiled, and TCRdb retains in-frame clones only, with some absent. Of 45,000 to 60,000 clones listed, roughly 86% are singletons. Sequencing used peripheral blood. These receptors were taken from a woman of 80 years or more with acute or convalescent COVID-19. Both conserved end residues are part of each CDR3. Fields, in order: CDR3 DNA, CDR3 protein, J gene, D gene, V gene, CDR3 length, clone size. D genes are given only for firm matches. Clone size is given for some rows only: seen once, a few or many times, or a class if the clone is expanded.

cdr3_nt: TGTGCCAGCAGCCCCACTCGACTAGCGGGACAAGAGACCCAGTACTTC
cdr3_aa: CASSPTRLAGQETQYF
j_call: TRBJ2-5
d_call: TRBD2
v_call: TRBV14
cdr3_length: 16
clone_size: once

cdr3_nt: TGTGCCAGCAGCCCTTCCGGGACAAACACCGGGGAGCTGTTTTTT
cdr3_aa: CASSPSGTNTGELFF
j_call: TRBJ2-2
d_call: NA
v_call: TRBV7-8
cdr3_length: 15
clone_size: NA

cdr3_nt: TGTGCCAGCCTCCTAGCGGGGGGGACCGGGGAGCTGTTTTTT
cdr3_aa: CASLLAGGTGELFF
j_call: TRBJ2-2
d_call: TRBD2
v_call: TRBV28
cdr3_length: 14
clone_size: few

cdr3_nt: TGTGCCAGCAGTTTAACCCCACAAATCACAGGGAGTGAAAAACTGTTTTTT
cdr3_aa: CASSLTPQITGSEKLFF
j_call: TRBJ1-4
d_call: NA
v_call: TRBV27
cdr3_length: 17
clone_size: NA

cdr3_nt: TGTGCCAGCAGCTTAGTCGGCGGAGCCCACAATGAGCAGTTCTTC
cdr3_aa: CASSLVGGAHNEQFF
j_call: TRBJ2-1
d_call: NA
v_call: TRBV7-2
cdr3_length: 15
clone_size: NA

cdr3_nt: TGTGCCAGCAGCGTAGCGGGGGGGACAGAGACCCAGTACTTC
cdr3_aa: CASSVAGGTETQYF
j_call: TRBJ2-5
d_call: TRBD2
v_call: TRBV6-2/TRBV6-3
cdr3_length: 14
clone_size: NA

cdr3_nt: TGTGCCACCAGCAGAGGTGGACTAGCGCAGAACAATGAGCAGTTCTTC
cdr3_aa: CATSRGGLAQNNEQFF
j_call: TRBJ2-1
d_call: TRBD2
v_call: TRBV15
cdr3_length: 16
clone_size: once

cdr3_nt: TGTGCCAGCAGTGAACGACAGATAACCTCTGGAAACACCATATATTTT
cdr3_aa: CASSERQITSGNTIYF
j_call: TRBJ1-3
d_call: NA
v_call: TRBV2
cdr3_length: 16
clone_size: NA

cdr3_nt: TGTGCCAGCAGCAAACCCCTAACCCGACTCCAAGAGACCCAGTACTTC
cdr3_aa: CASSKPLTRLQETQYF
j_call: TRBJ2-5
d_call: NA
v_call: TRBV21-1
cdr3_length: 16
clone_size: NA

cdr3_nt: TGCAGCGTTGGGACAGGGAGTGGAAACACCATATATTTT
cdr3_aa: CSVGTGSGNTIYF
j_call: TRBJ1-3
d_call: TRBD1
v_call: TRBV29-1
cdr3_length: 13
clone_size: NA

cdr3_nt: TGTGCCAGCAGAACCACTAGCGGGGGCCCCGTGTGGGCCCAGTACTTC
cdr3_aa: CASRTTSGGPVWAQYF
j_call: TRBJ2-5
d_call: TRBD2
v_call: TRBV28
cdr3_length: 16
clone_size: NA

cdr3_nt: TGTGCCAGCAGCTTGGGACAGGTCCTCAACGCTTTCTTT
cdr3_aa: CASSLGQVLNAFF
j_call: TRBJ1-1
d_call: NA
v_call: TRBV5-6
cdr3_length: 13
clone_size: NA

cdr3_nt: TGTGCCAGCAGCGTAGGGAGACAGGGAGCTGAAGCTTTCTTT
cdr3_aa: CASSVGRQGAEAFF
j_call: TRBJ1-1
d_call: TRBD1
v_call: TRBV9
cdr3_length: 14
clone_size: NA

cdr3_nt: TGCGCCAGCAGCCAGGGAGGGGGTTCGGAGTACGAGCAGTACTTC
cdr3_aa: CASSQGGGSEYEQYF
j_call: TRBJ2-7
d_call: NA
v_call: TRBV4-1
cdr3_length: 15
clone_size: NA

cdr3_nt: TGTGCCAGCAGTTTAGCGGCAAAGTATGGCTACACCTTC
cdr3_aa: CASSLAAKYGYTF
j_call: TRBJ1-2
d_call: NA
v_call: TRBV12-3/TRBV12-4
cdr3_length: 13
clone_size: NA